The 15 T cell receptor beta chains below come from one sample, sequenced in a study of blood T cell repertoires in COVID-19. Assay used: immunoSEQ multiplex PCR; TCRdb lists only in-frame clones, some missing. Among roughly 200,000 clones listed, 86% were seen once. Source material: PBMCs or T cells enriched from blood (not recorded which). These receptors were collected from a man aged 40-49 years with acute COVID-19.

V and J are TRBV19 and TRBJ1-1; maybe TRBD1 (5 bases). V lost 6 bases, J lost 6 bases, and 17 bases lay in between. The germline gives CDR1 LNHDA, CDR2 SQIVND (reference sequence). The CDR3 runs to 14 residues. The CDR3 DNA is TGTGCCAGTAGGTCCCCAGGGCAGGTTGCTGAAGCTTTCTTT. This sequence encodes CASRSPGQVAEAFF.

The DNA for the CDR3 is TGCGCCAGCAGCCGAAACTCCCCCGGGTACGAGCAGTACTTC. This translates into CASSRNSPGYEQYF. The chain links TRBV4-1 to TRBJ2-7; no firm D call. V lost 4 bases and J 4 bases, leaving 14 bases between the germline ends. Germline V lookup: CDR1 MGHRA, CDR2 YSYEKL. The CDR3 sequence is 14 residues long.

This clone has only a few counts. CDR3 in DNA: TGTGCCAGCAGTCTAGGGGGAGGGGACAGGGATGAAGCTTTCTTT. Translation gives CASSLGGGDRDEAFF. The chain combines TRBV6-4 with TRBJ1-1, with 9 positions matching TRBD1. Germline V gene lookup returns CDR1 MRHNA and CDR2 SNTAGT. V lost 5 bases and J lost 7; bases outside the gene matches: 11. CDR3 length: 15 residues.

This chain links TRBV5-4 with TRBJ2-7; the D gene is possibly TRBD2 (5 bases). The germline gives CDR1 SGHNT, CDR2 YYREEE (reference sequence). V lost 5 bases to trimming and J lost 0 bases, with 18 bases between them. CDR3 length: 16 residues. CDR3 region: CASSEGGFLSSYEQYF. The CDR3 DNA follows: TGTGCCAGCAGTGAAGGCGGGTTCCTAAGCTCCTACGAGCAGTACTTC.

Notes on this clone: Other DNA sequences within the sample encode an identical CDR3. The CDR3 nucleotides are TGTGCCAGCAGGCGGGACACAGATACGCAGTATTTT. Amino acid sequence: CASRRDTDTQYF. The rearrangement uses TRBV2 and TRBJ2-3; D is perhaps TRBD2 (6 bases). CDR3 length equals 12 residues. V lost 6 bases and J lost 2, with 6 bases in between. CDR1 SNHLY and CDR2 FYNNEI come from the germline V gene.

The chain has TRBV9 and TRBJ1-2; 8 bases agree with TRBD1. Looked up from germline, CDR1 is SGDLS and CDR2 is YYNGEE. The CDR3 contains 15 residues. V trimming: 4 bases; J trimming: 5 bases; junction bases outside the gene matches: 10. The CDR3 DNA reads as TGTGCCAGCAGCCCAAGCAGGGGGCACTCATATGGCTACACCTTC. It specifies CASSPSRGHSYGYTF.

In this sample, this clone turned up a few times. The CDR3 DNA follows: TGTGCCAGCAGCTTATGGATCGGGGGGGATCGAGAGACCCAGTACTTC. The encoded protein is CASSLWIGGDRETQYF. The V gene is TRBV7-9, the J gene TRBJ2-5, with 8 positions matching TRBD2. The CDR3 totals 16 residues. Germline V gives CDR1 SEHNR, CDR2 FQNEAQ (reference sequence). V gave up 2 bases and J gave up 4 bases; unmatched junction bases: 9.

The gene calls are TRBV5-6 and TRBJ2-3; possibly TRBD2 for D (6 bases). CDR1 and CDR2 from the germline V gene are SGHDT and YYEEEE. The CDR3 length is 14 residues. Trimming shortened V by 3 bases and J by 3 bases, and 11 bases separated the two germline ends. CDR3 nucleotide sequence: TGTGCCAGCAGCTCGCGGGGAGGAACAGATACGCAGTATTTT. Translation gives CASSSRGGTDTQYF.

This chain joins TRBV11-2 and TRBJ2-7; the D gene is possibly TRBD2 (7 bases). V was cut by 5 bases and J by 4 bases, with 21 bases left in between. CDR1 is SGHAT and CDR2 is FQNNGV in the germline V gene. The CDR3 sequence is 16 residues long. The CDR3 here is CASSGIIPAGAYEQYF. In DNA, the CDR3 is TGTGCCAGCAGCGGAATAATTCCGGCGGGGGCGTACGAGCAGTACTTC.

The chain recombines TRBV6-5 with TRBJ2-7; 14 nucleotides match TRBD2. The V gene end was trimmed by 6 bases and the J gene end by 5 bases; junction bases not matched to a gene: 6. Germline values: CDR1 MNHEY, CDR2 SVGAGI. The CDR3 spans 15 residues. The CDR3 DNA is TGTGCCAGCAGCTTCGGACTAGCGGGAGGTAACGAGCAGTACTTC. Amino acids: CASSFGLAGGNEQYF.

This clone showed up just once. The chain joins TRBV12-3 or TRBV12-4 to TRBJ2-7; D may be TRBD1 (6 bases). This CDR3 contains 13 residues. Trimming shortened V by 4 bases and J by 6 bases, and 13 bases separated the two germline ends. The CDR3 sequence is CASSSDSLSEQYF. CDR3 nucleotide sequence: TGTGCCAGCAGTTCGGACAGTTTAAGCGAGCAGTACTTC.

The V call is TRBV9, the J call TRBJ2-5; 10 nucleotides match TRBD2. The junction had 12 bases not matched to a gene; V was cut back by 1 base and J by 9 bases. The CDR3 is 16 amino acids. CDR1 is SGDLS, CDR2 YYNGEE, per germline. The CDR3 DNA reads as TGTGCCAGCAGCGTACATCCTAGCGGGAGTATCGGGGCCCAGTACTTC. It specifies CASSVHPSGSIGAQYF. Complete variable domain (other parts from reference TRBV9 and TRBJ2-5): DSGVTQTPKHLITATGQRVTLRCSPRSGDLSVYWYQQSLDQGLQFLIQYYNGEERAKGNILERFSAQQFPDLHSELNLSSLELGDSALYFCASSVHPSGSIGAQYFGPGTRLLVL.

This chain joins TRBV28 and TRBJ2-7; 7 bases align to TRBD2. J was trimmed by 4 bases and V by 8 bases; bases with no gene match: 17. The CDR3 totals 16 residues. The V gene's germline CDR1 is MDHEN and CDR2 SYDVKM. The CDR3 reads CASPPREAPVGYEQYF. The CDR3, as DNA: TGTGCCAGCCCCCCTCGGGAGGCCCCGGTGGGGTACGAGCAGTACTTC. Drawing the rest from reference TRBV28 and TRBJ2-7, the complete variable domain is DVKVTQSSRYLVKRTGEKVFLECVQDMDHENMFWYRQDPGLGLRLIYFSYDVKMKEKGDIPEGYSVSREKKERFSLILESASTNQTSMYLCASPPREAPVGYEQYFGPGTRLTVT.

The chain is built from TRBV28 and TRBJ2-7; TRBD2 agrees at 16 bases. The germline V gene encodes CDR1 MDHEN and CDR2 SYDVKM. V lost 5 bases, J lost 5 bases, and 9 bases stayed unmatched. This CDR3 contains 17 residues. CDR3 nucleotide sequence: TGTGCCAGCAGTCATCCGGGACTAGCGGGAGGGCGCGACGAGCAGTACTTC. Its protein product is CASSHPGLAGGRDEQYF. The full variable domain, in which reference TRBV28 and TRBJ2-7 provide the parts outside the CDR3, is DVKVTQSSRYLVKRTGEKVFLECVQDMDHENMFWYRQDPGLGLRLIYFSYDVKMKEKGDIPEGYSVSREKKERFSLILESASTNQTSMYLCASSHPGLAGGRDEQYFGPGTRLTVT.

This chain uses TRBV28 with TRBJ1-5; unclear D gene. The CDR3 covers 13 residues. Germline V gene data show CDR1 as MDHEN and CDR2 as SYDVKM. The V end was cut by 3 bases, the J end by 4 bases, with 7 bases between. The CDR3 protein is CASSFAGNQPQHF. In nucleotides, the CDR3 is TGTGCCAGCAGTTTCGCCGGGAATCAGCCCCAGCATTTT.